Below, 21 T cell receptor beta chains from the same sample are listed, as sequenced in a study of memory CD4+ T cells and cytomegalovirus serostatus. Here immunoSEQ multiplex PCR was the method, and the copy in TCRdb shows in-frame clones only, minus some. The sample records under 85,000 clones, just under 80% being singletons. The sort gate was single viable CD3+CD4+CD8-CD45RO+ cells for memory CD4+ T cells. Sequenced: memory CD4+ T cells from blood. Source of these receptors: an adult in good health and CMV-seropositive.

The genes are TRBV19 and TRBJ2-1; weak D call: TRBD2 (5 bases). Germline V gene lookup returns CDR1 LNHDA and CDR2 SQIVND (reference sequence). This CDR3 spans 17 amino acids. Trimming cost V 5 bases and J 7 bases, with 24 bases left between them. DNA for the CDR3: TGTGCCAGTAGTTCGAGGAGAGGGAAGCCGAGAACGAATGAGCAGTTCTTC. Its translation: CASSSRRGKPRTNEQFF.

The chain employs TRBV5-6 and TRBJ1-6; D remains unclear. Per the germline V gene, CDR1 is SGHDT and CDR2 is YYEEEE. The CDR3 runs to 13 residues. V was shortened by 6 bases and J by 4 bases, with 8 bases between the two germline ends. In nucleotides, the CDR3 is TGTGCCAGCACCCACGGGTATAATTCACCCCTCCACTTT. This translates into CASTHGYNSPLHF.

In this sample, this clone turned up once. The chain carries TRBV11-2 and TRBJ1-3; no definite D call. There are 14 residues in the CDR3. V dropped 5 bases and J dropped 4 bases, with 12 bases sitting between them. Germline V gene sequence: CDR1 SGHAT, CDR2 FQNNGV. The CDR3 coding sequence is TGTGCCAGCAGCCGACCCGGACGGGGAAACACCATATATTTT. Protein product: CASSRPGRGNTIYF.

The chain links TRBV18 to TRBJ2-7; 7 bases line up with TRBD1. The CDR3 loop spans 15 amino acids. Germline V lookup: CDR1 KGHSH, CDR2 LQKENI. Unmatched junction bases numbered 10, after V lost 4 bases and J lost 4 bases. The CDR3 sequence is CASSLQTGVGYEQYF. The DNA for the CDR3 is TGTGCCAGCTCACTCCAAACAGGGGTGGGGTACGAGCAGTACTTC.

This rearrangement joins TRBV30 to TRBJ1-1; 11 bases agree with TRBD1. Germline V CDR1 and CDR2: GTSNPN, SVGIG (reference sequence). V trimming: 1 base; J trimming: 0 bases; junction bases outside the gene matches: 1. The CDR3 is made up of 15 amino acids. CDR3 amino acids: CAWSGDRGLNTEAFF. CDR3 DNA sequence: TGTGCCTGGAGTGGGGACAGGGGGTTGAACACTGAAGCTTTCTTT. The full variable domain, rest sourced from reference TRBV30 and TRBJ1-1, is SQTIHQWPATLVQPVGSPLSLECTVEGTSNPNLYWYRQAAGRGLQLLFYSVGIGQISSEVPQNLSASRPQDRQFILSSKKLLLSDSGFYLCAWSGDRGLNTEAFFGQGTRLTVV.

This clone was recorded once. This rearrangement joins TRBV5-4 to TRBJ2-7; TRBD2 matches at 8 bases. The V gene end was trimmed by 0 bases and the J gene end by 13 bases; junction bases not matched to a gene: 9. This CDR3 has 13 amino acids. Per germline, CDR1 SGHNT and CDR2 YYREEE (reference sequence). The CDR3: CASSLEASGQPYV. DNA for the CDR3: TGTGCCAGCAGCTTGGAGGCTAGCGGGCAACCTTACGTC.

V is TRBV7-6 and J is TRBJ2-1, with TRBD2 as a possible D gene (6 bases). There are 15 residues in the CDR3. Trimming left V 4 bases short and J 11 bases short, with 21 bases between. CDR1 is SGHVS, CDR2 FNYEAQ, per germline. CDR3 region: CASSSSSVMIGQQFF. CDR3 nucleotide sequence: TGTGCCAGCAGCTCATCTAGCGTCATGATAGGTCAGCAGTTCTTC.

The chain employs TRBV5-1 and TRBJ1-2; perhaps TRBD1 as D (6 bases). The germline gives CDR1 SGHRS, CDR2 YFSETQ. The CDR3 extends over 14 amino acids. V lost 3 bases to trimming and J lost 2 bases, with 11 bases between them. CDR3 nucleotides: TGCGCCAGCAGCTCTACTCAGGGGAACTATGGCTACACCTTC. Translated: CASSSTQGNYGYTF.

The V and J genes are TRBV10-2 and TRBJ1-5; 7 bases line up with TRBD1. The CDR3 has 14 residues. V was pared by 7 bases and J by 3 bases, with 6 bases of the junction left unmatched. Per the germline V gene, CDR1 is WSHSY and CDR2 is SAAADI. In DNA form, the CDR3 reads TGCGCCAGCAATAGACAGGGATTCAATCAGCCCCAGCATTTT. It codes for CASNRQGFNQPQHF.

This chain joins TRBV5-6 and TRBJ2-7; TRBD1 matches at 11 bases. V shed 1 base and J 6 bases; nucleotides not matched to a gene: 9. Germline assignment: CDR1 SGHDT and CDR2 YYEEEE. There are 16 residues in the CDR3. The CDR3 DNA sequence: TGTGCCAGCAGCTTGTCCCGAGGACAGGGGGCCGGCGAGCAGTACGTC. Its translation is CASSLSRGQGAGEQYV.

The chain links TRBV19 to TRBJ1-1, with D uncertain. Trimming stripped 5 bases from V and 1 base from J, with 8 bases between. The CDR3 length is 13 residues. Germline V lookup: CDR1 LNHDA, CDR2 SQIVND (reference sequence). The chain's CDR3 is CASSRTGNTEAFF. CDR3 DNA: TGTGCCAGTAGTCGGACTGGGAACACTGAAGCTTTCTTT. Variable domain in full (rest from reference TRBV19 and TRBJ1-1): DGGITQSPKYLFRKEGQNVTLSCEQNLNHDAMYWYRQDPGQGLRLIYYSQIVNDFQKGDIAEGYSVSREKKESFPLTVTSAQKNPTAFYLCASSRTGNTEAFFGQGTRLTVV.

The chain recombines TRBV6-1 with TRBJ1-1, with D hard to call. The length of the CDR3 is 12 residues. CDR1 is MNHNS, CDR2 SASEGT, per germline. The V end was cut by 4 bases, the J end by 4 bases, with 7 bases between. CDR3 in amino acids: CASSVTSTEAFF. CDR3 coding DNA: TGTGCCAGCAGTGTGACATCCACTGAAGCTTTCTTT.

This clone appeared a single time. This chain joins TRBV7-6 and TRBJ1-5; D gene ambiguous. The CDR3 length is 13 residues. Trimming took off 5 bases at V and 0 bases at J, with 5 bases between the two ends. CDR1 is SGHVS, CDR2 FNYEAQ, per germline. The CDR3 DNA sequence: TGTGCCAGCAGCCCTGATAGCAATCAGCCCCAGCATTTT. The encoded protein is CASSPDSNQPQHF.

The rearrangement joins TRBV5-6 to TRBJ2-2; D may be TRBD2 (6 bases). The length of the CDR3 is 15 residues. V lost 1 base, J lost 4 bases, and 11 bases lay in between. CDR1 and CDR2 (germline): SGHDT, YYEEEE. The CDR3 spells CASSLQFGGTGELFF. CDR3 bases: TGTGCCAGCAGCTTGCAGTTCGGGGGCACCGGGGAGCTGTTTTTT.

V usage is TRBV14 and J usage is TRBJ2-3, with 12 nucleotides matching TRBD2. The length of the CDR3 is 16 residues. Trimming took 3 bases from V and 10 from J; bases not matched to a gene: 11. Germline assignment: CDR1 SGHDN and CDR2 FVKESK. The CDR3 sequence is CASSQTSTSGRGAQYF. The CDR3 DNA sequence: TGTGCCAGCAGCCAGACGTCGACTAGCGGGAGAGGTGCGCAGTATTTT.

The rearrangement links TRBV2 to TRBJ2-1; TRBD1 matches at 12 bases. The CDR3 spans 15 residues. Germline V lookup: CDR1 SNHLY, CDR2 FYNNEI. Unmatched junction bases numbered 4, after V lost 3 bases and J lost 7 bases. The CDR3 DNA sequence: TGTGCCAGCAGTGACTGGGACAGGGGGCAAAATGAGCAGTTCTTC. Protein: CASSDWDRGQNEQFF. The variable domain in full, with the rest retrieved from reference TRBV2 and TRBJ2-1, is EPEVTQTPSHQVTQMGQEVILRCVPISNHLYFYWYRQILGQKVEFLVSFYNNEISEKSEIFDDQFSVERPDGSNFTLKIRSTKLEDSAMYFCASSDWDRGQNEQFFGPGTRLTVL.

This sequence joins TRBV14 and TRBJ1-2, with D hard to call. Trimming pared 0 bases from V and 4 bases from J, leaving 15 bases between. CDR3 length equals 16 residues. From germline, CDR1 is SGHDN and CDR2 FVKESK. The CDR3 DNA is TGTGCCAGCAGCCAAGATTTCGGGGTCATCGGCTATGGCTACACCTTC. Protein product: CASSQDFGVIGYGYTF. Drawing the rest from reference TRBV14 and TRBJ1-2, the complete variable domain is EAGVTQFPSHSVIEKGQTVTLRCDPISGHDNLYWYRRVMGKEIKFLLHFVKESKQDESGMPNNRFLAERTGGTYSTLKVQPAELEDSGVYFCASSQDFGVIGYGYTFGSGTRLTVV.

The rearrangement joins TRBV7-2 to TRBJ1-3; D remains ambiguous. Trimming cost V 5 bases and J 4 bases, with 15 bases left between them. Germline CDR1 and CDR2: SGHTA and FQGNSA. This CDR3 has 15 residues. CDR3: CASSPRGLYGNTIYF. DNA for the CDR3: TGTGCCAGCAGCCCAAGAGGGCTTTACGGAAACACCATATATTTT.

The genes are TRBV29-1 and TRBJ1-2, with a weak D call TRBD1 (6 bases). The CDR3 has 14 amino acids. V was trimmed by 3 bases and J by 2 bases, leaving 13 bases between them. The V gene's germline CDR1 is SQVTM and CDR2 ANQGSEA. The CDR3 DNA is TGCAGCGTTGAGTCCACAGGGTCGAACTATGGCTACACCTTC. Protein product: CSVESTGSNYGYTF. The whole variable domain, remainder taken from reference TRBV29-1 and TRBJ1-2, is SAVISQKPSRDICQRGTSLTIQCQVDSQVTMMFWYRQQPGQSLTLIATANQGSEATYESGFVIDKFPISRPNLTFSTLTVSNMSPEDSSIYLCSVESTGSNYGYTFGSGTRLTVV.

J is TRBJ1-5 and V is TRBV2; D remains unclear. This CDR3 is built from 16 residues. Trimming removed 4 bases at V and 5 bases at J, with 18 bases between. Germline lookup yields CDR1 SNHLY and CDR2 FYNNEI. The CDR3: CASSGEGPHGDQPQHF. CDR3 nucleotide sequence: TGTGCCAGCAGTGGCGAAGGGCCCCATGGGGATCAGCCCCAGCATTTT. Based on the CDR3 plus reference TRBV2 and TRBJ1-5, the full variable domain is EPEVTQTPSHQVTQMGQEVILRCVPISNHLYFYWYRQILGQKVEFLVSFYNNEISEKSEIFDDQFSVERPDGSNFTLKIRSTKLEDSAMYFCASSGEGPHGDQPQHFGDGTRLSIL.

This chain connects TRBV18 to TRBJ1-1; TRBD1 might be the D (6 bases). V was pared by 6 bases and J by 4 bases, with 9 bases between. The germline V gene encodes CDR1 KGHSH and CDR2 LQKENI. The CDR3 consists of 12 residues. The CDR3 region has the DNA TGTGCCAGCTCGCCAGGGGTCACTGAAGCTTTCTTT. It translates to CASSPGVTEAFF.